One sample yielded the 24 T cell receptor beta chains listed below, sequenced in a study of technical replicates of blood from a few donors. Assay used: immunoSEQ multiplex PCR; TCRdb lists only in-frame clones, some missing. The sample lists approximately 81,000 clones; 95% to 96% were seen once. Sequencing was done on a sample of T cells isolated from PBMCs. Source of these receptors: a human donor in good health.

The chain couples TRBV7-9 to TRBJ1-1; TRBD1 matches 9 bases. This CDR3 contains 16 residues. With V trimmed by 5 bases and J by 0 bases, 7 bases remained unmatched. The germline V gene encodes CDR1 SEHNR and CDR2 FQNEAQ (reference sequence). The CDR3 is CASSATGDRVNTEAFF. The CDR3 nucleotides are TGTGCCAGCAGCGCGACCGGGGACAGGGTGAACACTGAAGCTTTCTTT.

CDR3 sequence: CASGLADSYNEQFF. CDR3 DNA sequence: TGCGCCAGCGGTCTAGCGGACTCCTACAATGAGCAGTTCTTC. This rearrangement joins TRBV10-2 to TRBJ2-1, with 7 bases aligning to TRBD2. The germline V gene has CDR1 WSHSY and CDR2 SAAADI. J was trimmed by 0 bases and V by 8 bases; bases with no gene match: 4. This CDR3 is built from 14 residues.

The rearrangement uses TRBV11-1 and TRBJ2-1; 8 nucleotides align to TRBD2. Germline CDR1 is SGHAT and CDR2 is FQDESV (reference sequence). This CDR3 has 15 amino acids. V was pared by 1 base and J by 7 bases, with 6 bases of the junction left unmatched. CDR3 protein: CASSLGQRELNEQFF. CDR3 nucleotide sequence: TGTGCCAGCAGCTTAGGCCAGCGGGAGCTTAATGAGCAGTTCTTC.

V is TRBV11-2 and J is TRBJ1-1; a weak D match, TRBD1 (5 bases). The V end lost 3 bases, the J end lost 4 bases, and 9 bases lay between the germline ends. There are 13 residues in the CDR3. The germline gives CDR1 SGHAT, CDR2 FQNNGV. CDR3 DNA: TGTGCCAGCAGCTTGTCAGGGATCACTGAAGCTTTCTTT. Translation: CASSLSGITEAFF.

The V call is TRBV5-1, the J call TRBJ2-1, with 9 bases identical to TRBD2. CDR3 size: 15 residues. The trim removed 4 bases at V and 4 bases at J, leaving 6 bases unmatched. Germline assignment: CDR1 SGHRS and CDR2 YFSETQ. The CDR3 nucleotides read TGCGCCAGCAGCCAAGCGGGAGGTCCATACAATGAGCAGTTCTTC. Translating gives CASSQAGGPYNEQFF. The full variable domain, rest sourced from reference TRBV5-1 and TRBJ2-1, is KAGVTQTPRYLIKTRGQQVTLSCSPISGHRSVSWYQQTPGQGLQFLFEYFSETQRNKGNFPGRFSGRQFSNSRSEMNVSTLELGDSALYLCASSQAGGPYNEQFFGPGTRLTVL.

The V call is TRBV6-1, the J call TRBJ2-2; 9 bases fit TRBD2. Germline V gene sequence: CDR1 MNHNS, CDR2 SASEGT. This CDR3 region has 17 residues. V was pared by 3 bases and J by 5 bases, with 10 bases of the junction left unmatched. The CDR3 sequence is CASSDRAGGPWTGELFF. The CDR3 bases are TGTGCCAGCAGTGACAGGGCGGGAGGGCCGTGGACCGGGGAGCTGTTTTTT.

The chain uses TRBV13 and TRBJ2-1, with 13 bases that match TRBD2. The V gene end was trimmed by 5 bases and the J gene end by 5 bases; junction bases not matched to a gene: 6. The CDR3 runs to 16 residues. CDR1 and CDR2 from the germline V gene are PRHDT and FYEKMQ (reference sequence). Written as DNA, the CDR3 is TGTGCCAGCAGCCCCCAAGGACTAGCGGGAGACAATGAGCAGTTCTTC. Encoded protein: CASSPQGLAGDNEQFF.

V usage is TRBV4-1 and J usage is TRBJ2-5; a possible D gene is TRBD2 (6 bases). The CDR3 length is 16 residues. V was pared by 1 base and J by 5 bases, with 17 bases between. The germline V gene encodes CDR1 MGHRA and CDR2 YSYEKL. DNA for the CDR3: TGCGCCAGCAGCCAAGTTTGGGAGCTCGGAGGGGAGACCCAGTACTTC. Translating gives CASSQVWELGGETQYF.

The V gene is TRBV30, the J gene TRBJ2-7; 11 positions match TRBD1. CDR3 size: 13 residues. Trimming removed 7 bases from V and 2 bases from J; junction bases left unmatched: 4. Per the germline V gene, CDR1 is GTSNPN and CDR2 is SVGIG (reference sequence). Written as DNA, the CDR3 is TGTGCCTTAGCGGACAGGGGGCCCTACGAGCAGTACTTC. The encoded protein is CALADRGPYEQYF.

CDR3 bases: TGTGCCAGCAGTGACTGGCTAGCGGCTTACAATGAGCAGTTCTTC. It specifies CASSDWLAAYNEQFF. J is TRBJ2-1 and V is TRBV2; TRBD2 aligns across 7 bases. The CDR3 sequence is 15 residues long. CDR1 is SNHLY and CDR2 is FYNNEI in the germline V gene. Germline trimming cut 3 bases from V and 4 bases from J; bases unmatched to any gene: 6.

A single count supports this clone. The chain combines TRBV11-3 with TRBJ2-1, with no clear D. Trimming removed 0 bases from V and 8 bases from J, with 14 bases in between. Germline CDR1 is SGHNT and CDR2 is YENEEA. The CDR3 covers 15 residues. The CDR3 sequence is CASSLERLVGDEQFF. The CDR3 bases are TGTGCCAGCAGCTTAGAACGTCTCGTCGGAGATGAGCAGTTCTTC.

The rearrangement links TRBV7-6 to TRBJ1-2; no definite D call. This CDR3 is 13 amino acids long. V was cut by 4 bases and J by 0 bases, with 6 bases left in between. The germline CDR1 and CDR2 sequences are SGHVS and FNYEAQ. In nucleotides, the CDR3 is TGTGCCAGCAGCTCTTTAGCTAACTATGGCTACACCTTC. It specifies CASSSLANYGYTF.

The rearrangement links TRBV6-5 to TRBJ1-1; D is ambiguous. The CDR3 covers 14 residues. Germline V gene data show CDR1 as MNHEY and CDR2 as SVGAGI. Trimming removed 2 bases at V and 0 bases at J, with 7 bases between. Here the CDR3 DNA reads TGTGCCAGCAGTTACCAATCCCTGAACACTGAAGCTTTCTTT. Amino acid sequence: CASSYQSLNTEAFF.

CDR3: CASSLGTGDSNEQFF. The CDR3, as DNA: TGTGCCAGCAGCTTAGGGACCGGAGACAGCAATGAGCAGTTCTTC. The chain carries TRBV7-9 and TRBJ2-1, with TRBD1 as a possible D gene (5 bases). Deletions cut 1 base from V and 6 bases from J, with 13 bases between. This CDR3 region has 15 residues. Germline V lookup: CDR1 SEHNR, CDR2 FQNEAQ (reference sequence). Full variable domain (remainder filled in from reference TRBV7-9 and TRBJ2-1): DTGVSQNPRHKITKRGQNVTFRCDPISEHNRLYWYRQTLGQGPEFLTYFQNEAQLEKSRLLSDRFSAERPKGSFSTLEIQRTEQGDSAMYLCASSLGTGDSNEQFFGPGTRLTVL.

V is TRBV9 and J is TRBJ1-2; 8 bases align to TRBD1. The CDR3 covers 17 residues. The trim removed 4 bases at V and 5 bases at J, leaving 16 bases unmatched. Germline-derived CDR1 and CDR2 are SGDLS and YYNGEE. CDR3 amino acids: CASSPRAGGLMEYGYTF. The CDR3 nucleotides are TGTGCCAGCAGCCCCCGGGCAGGGGGCTTGATGGAGTATGGCTACACCTTC.

This clone was detected once. The chain is built from TRBV27 and TRBJ2-1; no clear D. CDR1 is MNHEY, CDR2 SMNVEV, per germline (reference sequence). V lost 2 bases and J 7 bases, leaving 6 bases between the germline ends. The CDR3 contains 12 residues. CDR3 loop: CASSLAGNEQFF. The CDR3 DNA reads as TGTGCCAGCAGTTTAGCCGGGAATGAGCAGTTCTTC.

This clone occurred once. V gene TRBV9 combines with J gene TRBJ2-1; TRBD2 agrees at 8 bases. The CDR3 loop spans 16 amino acids. With V trimmed by 0 bases and J by 6 bases, 8 bases remained unmatched. Germline CDR1 is SGDLS and CDR2 is YYNGEE. The CDR3: CASSVESAGVINEQFF. CDR3 coding DNA: TGTGCCAGCAGCGTAGAATCAGCGGGAGTGATCAATGAGCAGTTCTTC.

With regard to this clone: Other nucleotide sequences in the sample specify the same CDR3. The chain links TRBV30 to TRBJ1-1; possibly TRBD1 for D (5 bases). The germline V gene encodes CDR1 GTSNPN and CDR2 SVGIG (reference sequence). Trimming took off 0 bases at V and 8 bases at J, with 7 bases between the two ends. CDR3 size: 11 residues. The CDR3, as DNA: TGTGCCTGGAGTGTTGGGGGGGAAGCTTTCTTT. Its protein product is CAWSVGGEAFF.

V and J are TRBV9 and TRBJ2-4, with D possibly TRBD1 on 6 matching bases. The germline V gene has CDR1 SGDLS and CDR2 YYNGEE. This CDR3 spans 14 amino acids. V was cut by 0 bases and J by 9 bases, with 13 bases left in between. CDR3 in amino acids: CASSVGQGWGIQYF. CDR3 bases: TGTGCCAGCAGCGTAGGTCAGGGGTGGGGCATTCAGTACTTC.

The rearrangement links TRBV7-9 to TRBJ2-3, with 8 bases aligning to TRBD1. Germline assignment: CDR1 SEHNR and CDR2 FQNEAQ (reference sequence). Trimming cost V 4 bases and J 6 bases; bases outside gene matches: 6. The CDR3 is 14 residues long. As DNA, the CDR3 is TGTGCCAGCAGCTCCGGGACAGGCGGGGATACGCAGTATTTT. This translates into CASSSGTGGDTQYF.

This clone was detected only once. This chain joins TRBV4-1 and TRBJ2-1; 11 positions agree with TRBD2. V gave up 4 bases and J gave up 6 bases; unmatched junction bases: 5. Per germline, CDR1 MGHRA and CDR2 YSYEKL. This CDR3 has 15 residues. CDR3 amino acids: CASSPTSGTSNEQFF. DNA for the CDR3: TGCGCCAGCAGCCCGACTAGCGGGACTAGCAATGAGCAGTTCTTC.

The chain couples TRBV15 to TRBJ2-7, with 10 nucleotides matching TRBD2. Germline-derived CDR1 and CDR2 are LNHNV and YYDKDF (reference sequence). The CDR3 has 15 amino acids. V lost 3 bases to trimming and J lost 1 base; unmatched junction nucleotides: 3. CDR3: CATSRGAGGSYEQYF. The CDR3 DNA is TGTGCCACCAGCAGGGGAGCGGGAGGGTCCTACGAGCAGTACTTC.

The rearrangement joins TRBV11-3 to TRBJ2-3; 8 bases line up with TRBD2. With V trimmed by 8 bases and J by 3 bases, 7 bases remained unmatched. Germline CDR1 is SGHNT and CDR2 is YENEEA. The CDR3 has 14 residues. The chain's CDR3 is CASGLGGATDTQYF. For the CDR3, the DNA is TGTGCCAGCGGGCTCGGGGGGGCTACAGATACGCAGTATTTT.

The CDR3 DNA reads TGTGCCTGGAGTGGTACAGGAGACTATGGCTACACCTTC. This encodes CAWSGTGDYGYTF. This chain connects TRBV30 to TRBJ1-2; tentatively, D is TRBD1 (5 bases). The CDR3 is made up of 13 amino acids. Germline CDR1 and CDR2: GTSNPN and SVGIG (reference sequence). Trimming removed 1 base from V and 3 bases from J, with 9 bases in between.